The 31 T cell receptor beta chains below all came from one sample that was sequenced in a study of shared clonotypes between healthy human individuals. The method was immunoSEQ multiplex PCR; TCRdb's version includes in-frame clones alone and lacks a portion of them. The repertoire has approximately 1,000,000 clones, 60% to 85% of them found once; the top ten carry more than 0.85%. Sequenced input: memory CD4+ T cells from PBMCs. Subset indicated: CD45RA-negative fraction. The origin of the receptors is a man aged 18-30 years in good health. Some clones in this sample may be carry-over from other donors' samples.

The genes are TRBV19 and TRBJ2-7; 13 positions match TRBD2. V shed 6 bases, J shed 4 bases, and the junction held 6 bases outside the gene matches. Germline assignment: CDR1 LNHDA and CDR2 SQIVND (reference sequence). This CDR3 has 15 amino acids. CDR3 protein: CASRTSGRAFYEQYF. In DNA form, the CDR3 reads TGTGCCAGTAGAACTAGCGGGAGGGCCTTTTACGAGCAGTACTTC.

This clone appeared once. DNA for the CDR3: TGTGCCAGCAGGGAAGGGAACGCCCACGGGGAGCTGTTTTTT. Its translation is CASREGNAHGELFF. This chain connects TRBV11-3 to TRBJ2-2; D unresolved. V was shortened by 6 bases and J by 7 bases, with 15 bases between the two germline ends. Germline CDR1 is SGHNT and CDR2 is YENEEA. This CDR3 has 14 residues.

The chain is built from TRBV6-1 and TRBJ1-5; D unclear. This CDR3 is built from 11 residues. The V end lost 8 bases, the J end lost 5 bases, and 7 bases lay between the germline ends. CDR1 is MNHNS, CDR2 SASEGT, per germline. The CDR3 region has the DNA TGTGCCAGCGGCGGGGATCAGCCCCAGCATTTT. Translation gives CASGGDQPQHF.

The V and J genes are TRBV6-1 and TRBJ1-3, with 11 bases fitting TRBD1. This CDR3 is 17 amino acids long. Germline V lookup: CDR1 MNHNS, CDR2 SASEGT. J was trimmed by 5 bases and V by 4 bases; bases with no gene match: 10. Written as DNA, the CDR3 is TGTGCCAGCAGTGGCCTTGGACAGGGGGCATTCAGAAACACCATATATTTT. Translating gives CASSGLGQGAFRNTIYF.

This chain's CDR3 is CASSNPGTGGSLSSYNEQFF. DNA of the CDR3: TGTGCCAGCAGCAATCCCGGGACAGGGGGTTCATTAAGCTCCTACAATGAGCAGTTCTTC. This rearrangement joins TRBV21-1 to TRBJ2-1; the table's TRBD1 call for D was not verified on the DNA. TRBV21-1 is a pseudogene. The CDR3 is 20 amino acids.

J is TRBJ2-1 and V is TRBV29-1; TRBD2 agrees at 9 bases. There are 13 residues in the CDR3. J gave up 6 bases and V 7 bases, and 7 bases lay outside the gene matches. CDR1 and CDR2 (germline): SQVTM, ANQGSEA. The CDR3 protein is CSAGLALGNEQFF. Here the CDR3 DNA reads TGCAGCGCTGGACTAGCGCTGGGCAATGAGCAGTTCTTC.

The V and J genes are TRBV28 and TRBJ2-3, with D uncertain. This CDR3 is 14 amino acids long. The germline CDR1 and CDR2 sequences are MDHEN and SYDVKM. V lost 7 bases and J lost 6, with 17 bases in between. The CDR3 nucleotides are TGTGCCAGCACCCTCCTACGGGTGGGGGATACGCAGTATTTT. Protein: CASTLLRVGDTQYF.

CDR3 region: CASSPEAGRADTQYF. As DNA, the CDR3 is TGTGCCAGCAGCCCCGAAGCGGGCAGGGCGGATACGCAGTATTTT. This sequence joins TRBV5-4 and TRBJ2-3; possible D gene TRBD2, 6 bases. The ends were cut back, 4 bases at V and 6 bases at J, with 18 bases in the middle. The CDR3 spans 15 residues. The germline V gene encodes CDR1 SGHNT and CDR2 YYREEE (reference sequence).

The J gene is TRBJ2-5, the V gene TRBV10-3; tentative D call: TRBD1 (6 bases). Germline values: CDR1 ENHRY, CDR2 SYGVKD. This CDR3 is 15 amino acids long. V was cut by 10 bases and J by 2 bases, with 20 bases left in between. The CDR3 bases are TGTGCCAGCAAACTGCTCCAGGGGCCACAAGAGACCCAGTACTTC. It translates to CASKLLQGPQETQYF.

This clone was seen just once. The chain joins TRBV7-2 to TRBJ2-5; 7 nucleotides agree with TRBD2. CDR3 length: 15 residues. The junction had 11 bases not matched to a gene; V was cut back by 5 bases and J by 5 bases. Germline assignment: CDR1 SGHTA and CDR2 FQGNSA. This chain's CDR3 is CASSPWAGAVETQYF. DNA of the CDR3: TGTGCCAGCAGCCCCTGGGCGGGAGCAGTGGAGACCCAGTACTTC.

This chain connects TRBV5-3 to TRBJ1-4, with D uncertain. TRBV5-3 is annotated as an ORF whose role is uncertain. V lost 1 base to trimming and J lost 11 bases, with 9 bases between them. The CDR3 has 12 residues. The CDR3 DNA sequence: TGTGCCAGAAGCTTGAGGAAAGGGAAACTGTTTTTT. Translated, it gives CARSLRKGKLFF.

V and J are TRBV9 and TRBJ2-3, with D tentatively TRBD2 (6 bases). V shed 0 bases and J shed 3 bases, with 11 bases lying between them. Germline CDR1 SGDLS, CDR2 YYNGEE. The CDR3 runs 15 residues. This CDR3 reads CASSVAGARTDTQYF. CDR3 sequence (DNA): TGTGCCAGCAGCGTAGCGGGAGCGAGGACAGATACGCAGTATTTT.

The chain links TRBV5-1 to TRBJ2-7, with D perhaps matching TRBD1 (5 bases). CDR1 is SGHRS, CDR2 YFSETQ, per germline. This CDR3 spans 14 amino acids. The V end was cut by 2 bases, the J end by 1 base, with 10 bases between. CDR3 amino acids: CASSLWTTSYEQYF. The DNA of the CDR3 is TGCGCCAGCAGCTTATGGACAACTTCCTACGAGCAGTACTTC.

This clone has just a few counts. The chain has TRBV7-8 and TRBJ2-2; D not certain. Germline V CDR1 and CDR2: SGHVS, FQNEAQ. The CDR3 extends over 15 amino acids. Trimming removed 1 base from V and 1 base from J, with 7 bases in between. The CDR3 sequence is CASSLGTMNTGELFF. The DNA for the CDR3 is TGTGCCAGCAGCTTAGGTACCATGAACACCGGGGAGCTGTTTTTT.

This clone has just one count. The chain uses TRBV27 and TRBJ2-7; tentatively, D is TRBD1 (5 bases). Germline V gene sequence: CDR1 MNHEY, CDR2 SMNVEV (reference sequence). The V end was cut by 9 bases, the J end by 6 bases, with 15 bases between. The CDR3 runs 12 residues. The CDR3 DNA reads TGTGCCAGGACGAAATCCAGGGTCGAGCAGTACTTC. Amino acids: CARTKSRVEQYF.

This sequence joins TRBV28 and TRBJ2-7; 12 bases align to TRBD1. The CDR3 spans 14 residues. The germline V gene has CDR1 MDHEN and CDR2 SYDVKM. J gave up 4 bases and V 6 bases, and 4 bases lay outside the gene matches. The CDR3 loop reads CASRGTGGFYEQYF. The CDR3 nucleotides read TGTGCCAGCAGGGGGACAGGGGGCTTTTACGAGCAGTACTTC.

The chain joins TRBV13 to TRBJ2-2, with unresolved D. From germline, CDR1 is PRHDT and CDR2 FYEKMQ (reference sequence). V lost 5 bases, J lost 5 bases, and 15 bases lay in between. The CDR3 has 15 amino acids. This CDR3 is CASSTRQGWTGELFF. CDR3 sequence (DNA): TGTGCCAGCAGCACCCGGCAAGGGTGGACCGGGGAGCTGTTTTTT.

The chain recombines TRBV7-2 with TRBJ2-1; possibly TRBD1 for D (6 bases). Germline CDR1 reads SGHTA; CDR2 reads FQGNSA. Trimming pared 1 base from V and 3 bases from J, leaving 13 bases between. The length of the CDR3 is 16 residues. This CDR3 reads CASSLEGGIIYNEQFF. As DNA, the CDR3 is TGTGCCAGCAGCTTAGAAGGGGGAATAATCTACAATGAGCAGTTCTTC.

This clone occurred a few times. The rearrangement links TRBV28 to TRBJ2-7; a weak D match, TRBD2 (5 bases). V was cut by 11 bases and J by 3 bases, with 20 bases left in between. The V gene's germline CDR1 is MDHEN and CDR2 SYDVKM. The CDR3 runs to 14 residues. The CDR3 protein is CACWRVGKNYEQYF. The CDR3, as DNA: TGTGCCTGTTGGCGGGTGGGGAAAAACTACGAGCAGTACTTC.

Details on this clone: This specimen includes other DNA sequences encoding the same CDR3. This sequence joins TRBV27 and TRBJ1-2; D may be TRBD1 (5 bases). The CDR3 runs 15 residues. The ends were cut back, 5 bases at V and 0 bases at J, with 13 bases in the middle. Germline assignment: CDR1 MNHEY and CDR2 SMNVEV (reference sequence). The CDR3 nucleotides read TGTGCCAGCAGTCCACGGGACCGCGCTAACTATGGCTACACCTTC. Residues: CASSPRDRANYGYTF.

The chain uses TRBV5-1 and TRBJ1-3; no reliable D call. Trimming took off 0 bases at V and 9 bases at J, with 13 bases between the two ends. The CDR3 totals 14 residues. The V gene's germline CDR1 is SGHRS and CDR2 YFSETQ. CDR3 region: CASSLDPQPGTIYF. The CDR3 DNA is TGCGCCAGCAGCTTGGATCCCCAACCTGGCACCATATATTTT.

The count of this clone is one. The chain is built from TRBV4-1 and TRBJ2-7; 7 nucleotides agree with TRBD1. Trimming at V came to 4 bases and at J to 6 bases, leaving 6 bases not matched to a gene. Per germline, CDR1 MGHRA and CDR2 YSYEKL. This CDR3 spans 13 amino acids. The CDR3 reads CASSLQGRIEQYF. CDR3 bases: TGCGCCAGCAGCCTACAGGGGCGAATCGAGCAGTACTTC.

The rearrangement uses TRBV7-2 and TRBJ2-1; TRBD2 matches 7 bases. From germline, CDR1 is SGHTA and CDR2 FQGNSA. This CDR3 is built from 15 residues. With 8 bases clipped from V and 2 bases from J, the junction kept 9 bases outside the gene matches. The CDR3 region is CASQLAALTYNEQFF. The CDR3 nucleotides are TGTGCCAGCCAGCTAGCGGCCCTTACCTACAATGAGCAGTTCTTC.

V usage is TRBV6-5 and J usage is TRBJ2-7; D perhaps matches TRBD2 (5 bases). The CDR3 runs 14 residues. Trimming shortened V by 4 bases and J by 1 base, and 11 bases separated the two germline ends. Germline V gene lookup returns CDR1 MNHEY and CDR2 SVGAGI. The CDR3 DNA is TGTGCCAGCAGTTTGCAGCGGTCATCCTACGAGCAGTACTTC. This translates into CASSLQRSSYEQYF.

This chain connects TRBV6-4 to TRBJ2-6; no firm D call. The germline V gene encodes CDR1 MRHNA and CDR2 SNTAGT. V shed 10 bases and J shed 2 bases, with 15 bases lying between them. The CDR3 has 15 amino acids. CDR3 DNA: TGTGCCACCTTCCGGAGTCCCCCTGGGGCCAACGTCCTGACTTTC. Protein sequence: CATFRSPPGANVLTF.

This chain uses TRBV5-8 with TRBJ1-1; D not certain. Trimming cost V 4 bases and J 3 bases, with 13 bases left between them. CDR1 is SGHTS and CDR2 is YDEGEE in the germline V gene. This CDR3 region has 14 residues. This CDR3 reads CASSNIVVDTEAFF. CDR3 nucleotides: TGTGCCAGCAGCAATATCGTGGTTGACACTGAAGCTTTCTTT.

This chain connects TRBV2 to TRBJ1-5; 7 bases are shared with TRBD1. The CDR3 is 15 amino acids. Losses at the gene ends were 1 base for V and 9 bases for J; bases not matched to a gene: 9. CDR1 and CDR2 from the germline V gene are SNHLY and FYNNEI. DNA for the CDR3: TGTGCCAGCAGTGAAGAAGGGACAGTCCGGGGGCCCCAGCATTTT. It codes for CASSEEGTVRGPQHF.

The chain carries TRBV7-9 and TRBJ1-1, with D possibly matching TRBD1 (6 bases). This CDR3 contains 13 residues. The germline V gene encodes CDR1 SEHNR and CDR2 FQNEAQ (reference sequence). Trimming cost V 5 bases and J 9 bases, with 16 bases left between them. The chain's CDR3 is CASSGADSAKAFF. The DNA of the CDR3 is TGTGCCAGCAGCGGAGCGGACAGTGCAAAAGCTTTCTTT.

This clone was seen only once. This sequence joins TRBV5-4 and TRBJ2-1, with 14 bases lining up with TRBD2. Germline V lookup: CDR1 SGHNT, CDR2 YYREEE (reference sequence). CDR3 size: 17 residues. Unmatched junction bases numbered 4, after V lost 5 bases and J lost 0 bases. For the CDR3, the DNA is TGTGCCAGCAGAGGGACTAGCGGGGGTAGCTCCTACAATGAGCAGTTCTTC. Amino acid sequence: CASRGTSGGSSYNEQFF.

J is TRBJ1-2 and V is TRBV2; tentatively, D is TRBD1 (6 bases). Germline lookup yields CDR1 SNHLY and CDR2 FYNNEI. V lost 6 bases and J lost 7, with 15 bases in between. This CDR3 region has 13 residues. This CDR3 reads CASSKTGSSGYTF. Written as DNA, the CDR3 is TGTGCCAGCAGCAAAACAGGGTCAAGTGGCTACACCTTC.

Only a few counts were recorded for this clone. The chain uses TRBV5-4 and TRBJ2-1; 10 bases map to TRBD1. This CDR3 spans 16 amino acids. In germline, CDR1 is SGHNT, CDR2 YYREEE (reference sequence). J lost 5 bases, V lost 0 bases, and 5 bases had no gene match. CDR3 sequence (DNA): TGTGCCAGCAGCTTGGCCGGGGGACAGGGGAACAATGAGCAGTTCTTC. Protein: CASSLAGGQGNNEQFF.